The TCR beta chain described here comes from a study of human T cells and chemical hapten exposure. The CDR3 length is 13 residues. V lost 4 bases to trimming and J lost 10 bases, with 15 bases between them. Germline V gene data show CDR1 as SGDLS and CDR2 as YYNGEE. This clonotype turned up a few times. MiXCR was run by TCRdb on the RACE reads, yielding one entry per CDR3 protein. The sample lists some 96,000 distinct CDR3 sequences, less than 35% occurring once. The time point here: patch test 3, about 24 weeks after DPC sensitization. Treatment here: therapeutic diphenylcyclopropenone sensitization with weekly scalp DPC.

This clonotype originated in a man in his forties with alopecia areata. Some clones in this sample may be carry-over from other donors' samples. Source: whole blood, taken in connection with sensitization to the hapten diphenylcyclopropenone (DPC). The genes are TRBV9 and TRBJ2-1; no firm D call. CDR3 protein: CASSTHPAQEQFF. CDR3 DNA: TGTGCCAGCAGCACCCACCCGGCCCAAGAGCAGTTCTTC.